Listed below are T cell receptor beta chains from one sample, sequenced in a study of cytomegalovirus exposure and HLA in healthy donors. Here immunoSEQ multiplex PCR was the method, and the copy in TCRdb shows in-frame clones only, minus some. This table has approximately 180,000 clones, 75% appearing once. Sequencing input: PBMCs. The receptors originated from a male donor in good health and CMV-seronegative. Both conserved end residues are trimmed from each CDR3.

v_gene: TRBV5-1
CDR3aa: ASSPTGETNEQY

v_gene: TRBV18
CDR3aa: ASSPYEGQGNSPLH

v_gene: TRBV19
CDR3aa: ASSLDGSGSRNEQF

v_gene: TRBV6-1
CDR3aa: ASTTGVHSNQPQH

v_gene: TRBV29-1
CDR3aa: SVLGDRVTGELF

v_gene: TRBV28
CDR3aa: ASSFPGLAGGTYSTDTQY

v_gene: TRBV4-3
CDR3aa: ASSRQEDSPLH

v_gene: TRBV6-6
CDR3aa: ASSYEAANSNQPQH

v_gene: TRBV6-5
CDR3aa: ASSYSGQGNTEAF

v_gene: TRBV7-9
CDR3aa: ASSQGGRVNQPQH

v_gene: TRBV29-1
CDR3aa: SVAQENYGYT

v_gene: TRBV7-9
CDR3aa: ASSPTDNGYGYT

v_gene: TRBV30
CDR3aa: AWIQQGAGNQPQH

v_gene: TRBV10-3
CDR3aa: AIGGRVTDTQY

v_gene: TRBV6-5
CDR3aa: ASSLTGSGNTIY

v_gene: TRBV30
CDR3aa: AILSYNEQF

v_gene: TRBV7-2
CDR3aa: ASSSTSGGSYNEQF

v_gene: TRBV4-1
CDR3aa: ASSQDLGAGSSYNEQF

v_gene: TRBV11-2
CDR3aa: ASSLGTYGLTYEQY

v_gene: TRBV4-3
CDR3aa: ASSQDPQGTPQH

v_gene: TRBV29-1
CDR3aa: SGGLAGDYYNEQF

v_gene: TRBV5-3
CDR3aa: ARSLVLAVSYNEQF

v_gene: TRBV27
CDR3aa: ASSFLAQAWNYGYT

v_gene: TRBV7-9
CDR3aa: ASSDQGGPQH

v_gene: TRBV4-3
CDR3aa: ASSPTQGYGYT

v_gene: TRBV6-1
CDR3aa: ASSWTGNQPQH